This T cell receptor (beta chain) was observed in a study of T cells in Graves' hyperthyroidism and ophthalmopathy. Findings and caveats of the study: Peripheral blood also featured most of the thyroid clonotypes expanded above 0.001.

In regard to this clonotype: The antigen is not known.

Researchers took RNA transcripts and amplified the TCR beta CDR3 regions from them. HTBI primers were the set used in a first-round RT-PCR of the TCR CDR3. TCRdb passed the multiplex PCR reads through MiXCR, listing each CDR3 protein once. The repertoire holds approximately 300,000 distinct CDR3 sequences, with approximately 15% as singletons. The CDR3 totals 19 residues. CDR1 is SGDLS, CDR2 YYNGEE, per germline. J was trimmed by 0 bases and V by 4 bases; bases with no gene match: 12. Source material: blood. The J gene is TRBJ2-1, the V gene TRBV9; 11 bases fit TRBD2. The receptor's source is a woman aged 60 to 75 with Graves' ophthalmopathy. CDR3 nucleotide sequence: TGTGCCAGCAGCCTAAGTGGGGGGACTAGCGGAAGCTCCTACAATGAGCAGTTCTTC. Its translation is CASSLSGGTSGSSYNEQFF.